These 10 T cell receptor beta chains originate from one sample sequenced in a study of blood T cell repertoires in COVID-19. Measured with immunoSEQ multiplex PCR; TCRdb has only the in-frame clones, and not every one. Of tens of thousands of clones listed, roughly 80% were seen once; the top ten hold around a sixth. Sequencing was done on a sample of peripheral blood. These receptors were collected from a human donor in a cohort sampled during active COVID-19.

The rearrangement links TRBV5-5 to TRBJ1-2; weak D call: TRBD1 (5 bases). CDR3 length: 15 amino acids. The germline CDR1 and CDR2 sequences are SGHKS and YYEKEE (reference sequence). Trimming pared 6 bases from V and 4 bases from J, leaving 19 bases between. The CDR3 DNA sequence: TGTGCCAGCACCCTTGGGGGGATCGAGTTCTATGGCTACACCTTC. This encodes CASTLGGIEFYGYTF.

The chain joins TRBV15 to TRBJ1-6, with a possible D match to TRBD1 (6 bases). Germline CDR1 reads LNHNV; CDR2 reads YYDKDF (reference sequence). With 4 bases removed from V and 9 bases from J, the gap between germline ends came to 19 bases. The CDR3 consists of 16 residues. The CDR3, as DNA: TGTGCCACCAGCATTGGAGACAGGCTGAGAATTTCACCCCTCCACTTT. This translates into CATSIGDRLRISPLHF.

This sequence joins TRBV4-3 and TRBJ2-7; D is ambiguous. Trimming shortened V by 1 base and J by 0 bases, and 10 bases separated the two germline ends. CDR1 and CDR2 from the germline V gene are LGHNA and YSLEER. The CDR3 has 15 amino acids. The CDR3 region has the DNA TGCGCCAGCAGCCAAGGGGCAGCCGGCTCCTACGAGCAGTACTTC. This gives the protein CASSQGAAGSYEQYF.

This clone came up a few times. The chain uses TRBV7-2 and TRBJ1-1; maybe TRBD1 (6 bases). CDR3 size: 14 residues. The V gene lost 2 bases and the J gene lost 1 base, with 8 bases spanning the gap. Germline V gives CDR1 SGHTA, CDR2 FQGNSA. The CDR3 sequence: CASSLTGTNTEAFF. CDR3 nucleotides: TGTGCCAGCAGCTTAACAGGGACGAACACTGAAGCTTTCTTT.

This clone was found once. The chain has TRBV5-6 and TRBJ2-1, with 16 bases fitting TRBD2. Germline V gene data show CDR1 as SGHDT and CDR2 as YYEEEE. This CDR3 is built from 15 residues. The V gene end was trimmed by 4 bases and the J gene end by 14 bases; junction bases not matched to a gene: 9. This chain's CDR3 is CASSPLGTSGGAEFF. The CDR3, as DNA: TGTGCCAGCAGCCCCCTCGGGACTAGCGGGGGGGCGGAGTTCTTC. Combining the CDR3 with reference TRBV5-6 and TRBJ2-1 gives the whole variable domain DAGVTQSPTHLIKTRGQQVTLRCSPKSGHDTVSWYQQALGQGPQFIFQYYEEEERQRGNFPDRFSGHQFPNYSSELNVNALLLGDSALYLCASSPLGTSGGAEFFGPGTRLTVL.

Points on this clone: At one boundary the junction diverges from the germline segment, which might be a read error. The rearrangement joins TRBV29-1 to TRBJ2-2; tentatively, D is TRBD2 (6 bases). The length of the CDR3 is 10 residues. Germline V gene sequence: CDR1 SQVTM, CDR2 ANQGSEA. The CDR3 DNA is TGCAGCGTTGAGGTCGGGGGGCTGTTTTTT. As protein: CSVEVGGLFF.

The rearrangement uses TRBV5-4 and TRBJ1-2; 12 bases fit TRBD1. Unmatched junction bases numbered 6, after V lost 5 bases and J lost 4 bases. CDR1 is SGHNT and CDR2 is YYREEE in the germline V gene (reference sequence). This CDR3 has 15 amino acids. In nucleotides, the CDR3 is TGTGCCAGCAGACCTGGGACAGGGGGCAGCTATGGCTACACCTTC. Translating it yields CASRPGTGGSYGYTF.

The rearrangement links TRBV6-6 to TRBJ1-2, with D perhaps TRBD1 (6 bases). Germline values: CDR1 MNHNY, CDR2 SVGAGI (reference sequence). V lost 11 bases and J lost 6, with 19 bases in between. This CDR3 is 13 amino acids long. The CDR3 loop is CAGSGQLADGYTF. CDR3 in DNA: TGTGCCGGCTCGGGACAACTGGCGGATGGCTACACCTTC.

The rearrangement links TRBV7-9 to TRBJ2-5; D might be TRBD1 (5 bases). CDR3 length: 16 residues. V lost 5 bases and J lost 4, with 20 bases in between. Germline loops: CDR1 SEHNR, CDR2 FQNEAQ (reference sequence). The CDR3: CASSAALRGPGETQYF. The CDR3 region has the DNA TGTGCCAGCAGCGCCGCCCTTAGGGGCCCGGGAGAGACCCAGTACTTC.

V is TRBV7-8 and J is TRBJ2-1; 8 positions match TRBD1. Trimming at V came to 2 bases and at J to 3 bases, leaving 6 bases not matched to a gene. This CDR3 is 16 amino acids long. Germline lookup yields CDR1 SGHVS and CDR2 FQNEAQ. CDR3 DNA: TGTGCCAGCAGCTTAAACAGGGGGACCCTCTACAATGAGCAGTTCTTC. Translated, it gives CASSLNRGTLYNEQFF.